The 21 T cell receptor beta chains listed next were all sequenced from one sample in a study of T cell repertoires in cytomegalovirus infection. Their target antigens are unknown. A single record per CDR3 protein comes from TCRdb applying MiXCR to the reads. The sample has roughly 990,000 distinct CDR3 sequences, around 32% seen once; the top ten hold 13%. The specimen comprised cultured CD8+ T cells from PBMCs, sampled from culture after CMV antigen stimulation. The receptors shown here come from a human donor in good health (CMV status not recorded). Some clones in this sample may be carry-over from other donors' samples.

The genes are TRBV6-5 and TRBJ2-7; D is ambiguous. Germline-derived CDR1 and CDR2 are MNHEY and SVGAGI. V lost 7 bases, J lost 4 bases, and 8 bases lay in between. This CDR3 comprises 11 residues. Here the CDR3 DNA reads TGTGCCAGCAAATGGGGTTACGAGCAGTACTTC. Amino acids: CASKWGYEQYF.

This clonotype was recorded a few times. CDR3 sequence: CASGQGRGNQPQHF. As DNA, the CDR3 is TGTGCCAGCGGCCAGGGGAGAGGCAATCAGCCCCAGCATTTT. The rearrangement links TRBV6-4 to TRBJ1-5; the D gene is possibly TRBD1 (6 bases). The CDR3 is made up of 14 amino acids. V lost 8 bases and J lost 2, with 13 bases in between. The germline V gene has CDR1 MRHNA and CDR2 SNTAGT.

About this clonotype itself: Given a much more abundant clone one base away, this may be a read error. This chain uses TRBV6-1 with TRBJ2-7; 7 bases line up with TRBD1. V gave up 6 bases and J gave up 3 bases; unmatched junction bases: 5. In germline, CDR1 is MNHNS, CDR2 SASEGT. The CDR3 has 13 residues. The CDR3, as DNA: TGTGCCAGCAGGAGCCGGGACAGCTACGAGCAGTACGTC. This translates into CASRSRDSYEQYV.

This clonotype was detected a few times. The chain employs TRBV28 and TRBJ2-1, with 8 bases identical to TRBD1. This CDR3 region has 15 residues. Per germline, CDR1 MDHEN and CDR2 SYDVKM. Trimming took 7 bases from V and 4 from J; bases not matched to a gene: 9. CDR3 residues: CASIPGTGEYNEQFF. The CDR3 DNA reads TGTGCCAGCATTCCCGGGACAGGTGAATACAATGAGCAGTTCTTC. The variable domain in full, completed from reference TRBV28 and TRBJ2-1, reads DVKVTQSSRYLVKRTGEKVFLECVQDMDHENMFWYRQDPGLGLRLIYFSYDVKMKEKGDIPEGYSVSREKKERFSLILESASTNQTSMYLCASIPGTGEYNEQFFGPGTRLTVL.

This clonotype was observed a handful of times. The V gene is TRBV25-1, the J gene TRBJ2-5; 7 bases map to TRBD1. CDR3 length: 14 amino acids. Germline trimming cut 6 bases from V and 2 bases from J; bases unmatched to any gene: 6. The germline V gene has CDR1 MGHDK and CDR2 SYGVNS. The CDR3 DNA follows: TGTGCCAGCAGGCAAACGGGACAGCAAGAGACCCAGTACTTC. It specifies CASRQTGQQETQYF.

CDR3 nucleotides: TGCGCCAGCAGCCAAGGGGACGGGGGGCTCCGGACTGAAGCTTTCTTT. It codes for CASSQGDGGLRTEAFF. This chain uses TRBV4-1 with TRBJ1-1; D perhaps matches TRBD1 (6 bases). The germline CDR1 and CDR2 sequences are MGHRA and YSYEKL. Deletions cut 1 base from V and 5 bases from J, with 17 bases between. The length of the CDR3 is 16 residues.

This clonotype was observed many times. The V gene is TRBV6-5, the J gene TRBJ2-3; D is uncertain. Germline lookup yields CDR1 MNHEY and CDR2 SVGAGI. This CDR3 contains 14 residues. Trimming pared 0 bases from V and 0 bases from J, leaving 4 bases between. This chain's CDR3 is CASSYSRSTDTQYF. CDR3 DNA sequence: TGTGCCAGCAGTTACTCGCGGAGCACAGATACGCAGTATTTT.

The V gene is TRBV5-4, the J gene TRBJ1-1, with D possibly being TRBD1 (6 bases). Germline lookup yields CDR1 SGHNT and CDR2 YYREEE (reference sequence). The CDR3 is 15 residues long. V lost 2 bases, J lost 2 bases, and 13 bases lay in between. CDR3 sequence (DNA): TGTGCCAGCAGCTTAGGTTCAGGGGAAAACACTGAAGCTTTCTTT. Amino acid sequence: CASSLGSGENTEAFF.

This clonotype has just a few counts. The CDR3 DNA reads as TGTGCCAGCAACCTACTAGCGGGGGGGCAAAACGGGGAGCTGTTTTTT. Encoded protein: CASNLLAGGQNGELFF. The chain employs TRBV6-1 and TRBJ2-2, with 13 bases fitting TRBD2. Germline V gene sequence: CDR1 MNHNS, CDR2 SASEGT. V trimming: 7 bases; J trimming: 7 bases; junction bases outside the gene matches: 9. This CDR3 is 16 amino acids long.

The chain joins TRBV20-1 to TRBJ2-3; D is possibly TRBD2 (6 bases). The germline gives CDR1 DFQATT, CDR2 SNEGSKA (reference sequence). Deletions cut 2 bases from V and 3 bases from J, with 21 bases between. This CDR3 has 17 residues. CDR3 nucleotide sequence: TGCAGTGCTAGACTAGCGAACGCGAGTCGGACAACAGATACGCAGTATTTT. It codes for CSARLANASRTTDTQYF.

This sequence joins TRBV6-5 and TRBJ1-6, with 7 bases identical to TRBD1. Germline CDR1 reads MNHEY; CDR2 reads SVGAGI. The CDR3 runs 17 residues. The V segment lost 2 bases and the J segment 6 bases; nucleotides outside the gene matches: 10. CDR3 amino acids: CASSYALPGQPNSPLHF. CDR3 DNA sequence: TGTGCCAGCAGTTACGCCCTTCCGGGACAGCCTAATTCACCCCTCCACTTT.

The rearrangement links TRBV7-9 to TRBJ2-7; D remains ambiguous. This CDR3 contains 14 residues. CDR1 and CDR2 (germline): SEHNR, FQNEAQ (reference sequence). V lost 5 bases, J lost 4 bases, and 15 bases lay in between. CDR3 protein: CASSNDITPYEQYV. DNA for the CDR3: TGTGCCAGCAGCAACGACATAACACCTTACGAGCAGTACGTC.

The table lists this clonotype with a few counts. The chain links TRBV19 to TRBJ1-2; no clear D. Germline loops: CDR1 LNHDA, CDR2 SQIVND (reference sequence). Trimming removed 2 bases at V and 4 bases at J, with 14 bases between. The CDR3 contains 15 residues. The CDR3 coding sequence is TGTGCCAGTAGTATATCTCCACAGAACTTCTATGGCTACACCTTC. It codes for CASSISPQNFYGYTF.

The chain carries TRBV4-1 and TRBJ2-5; D possibly uses TRBD1 or TRBD2 (5 bases each). V lost 1 base, J lost 1 base, and 10 bases lay in between. CDR1 is MGHRA, CDR2 YSYEKL, per germline. The CDR3 spans 15 residues. The chain's CDR3 is CASSQAAGSQETQYF. The CDR3 DNA reads TGCGCCAGCAGCCAAGCGGCAGGGAGCCAAGAGACCCAGTACTTC.

The chain links TRBV19 to TRBJ1-5; perhaps TRBD1 as D (5 bases). This CDR3 comprises 15 residues. Between the trimmed V and J ends, which lost 2 bases and 6 bases, there was a span of 14 bases. Per the germline V gene, CDR1 is LNHDA and CDR2 is SQIVND (reference sequence). In DNA, the CDR3 is TGTGCCAGTAGTATAACGGGGGGAACCGCTCAGCCCCAGCATTTT. Translation gives CASSITGGTAQPQHF.

The V call is TRBV6-5, the J call TRBJ1-1; D is undetermined. The ends were cut back, 0 bases at V and 4 bases at J, with 6 bases in the middle. The CDR3 loop spans 13 amino acids. CDR1 is MNHEY, CDR2 SVGAGI, per germline. The CDR3 region has the DNA TGTGCCAGCAGTTACTCGGATGCCACTGAAGCTTTCTTT. Its translation is CASSYSDATEAFF.

This clonotype was seen just once. Since a much larger clone is just one base distant, this may be a read error. V and J are TRBV12-3 or TRBV12-4 and TRBJ2-1, with 8 bases lining up with TRBD2. The CDR3 consists of 15 residues. V shed 5 bases and J 6 bases; nucleotides not matched to a gene: 9. CDR3 in DNA: TGTGCCAGCAGTCAGCGGGGGAACTCGGGCAATGAGCAGTTCTTC. It encodes CASSQRGNSGNEQFF.

This clonotype occurred a few times. The V gene is TRBV7-6, the J gene TRBJ2-7; 8 bases fit TRBD1. CDR3 length: 13 residues. CDR1 is SGHVS and CDR2 is FNYEAQ in the germline V gene. V trimming: 5 bases; J trimming: 4 bases; junction bases outside the gene matches: 4. CDR3 amino acids: CASSGQGAYEQYV. In DNA form, the CDR3 reads TGTGCCAGCAGCGGACAGGGCGCGTACGAGCAGTACGTC.

V and J are TRBV27 and TRBJ2-5, with 10 bases lining up with TRBD1. Germline values: CDR1 MNHEY, CDR2 SMNVEV (reference sequence). The J segment lost 2 bases and the V segment lost 7 bases, leaving 13 bases of the junction unmatched. This CDR3 comprises 17 residues. The CDR3 nucleotides read TGTGCCAGCAAGTACCTGCCGGGACAGGGGCATCAAGAGACCCAGTACTTC. It translates to CASKYLPGQGHQETQYF.

V gene TRBV5-1 combines with J gene TRBJ1-1, with 9 nucleotides matching TRBD1. V shed 3 bases, J shed 3 bases, and the junction held 12 bases outside the gene matches. Germline assignment: CDR1 SGHRS and CDR2 YFSETQ. The CDR3 covers 17 residues. The CDR3 DNA sequence: TGCGCCAGCAGCTGGGGACAGGGCTCTCTAGGGGACACTGAAGCTTTCTTT. This translates into CASSWGQGSLGDTEAFF. Full variable domain (remainder filled in from reference TRBV5-1 and TRBJ1-1): KAGVTQTPRYLIKTRGQQVTLSCSPISGHRSVSWYQQTPGQGLQFLFEYFSETQRNKGNFPGRFSGRQFSNSRSEMNVSTLELGDSALYLCASSWGQGSLGDTEAFFGQGTRLTVV.

This clonotype was counted only a few times. This chain links TRBV7-6 with TRBJ1-2; 10 bases are shared with TRBD1. The CDR3 spans 12 residues. V was pared by 8 bases and J by 9 bases, with 6 bases of the junction left unmatched. Germline V gene lookup returns CDR1 SGHVS and CDR2 FNYEAQ. CDR3 amino acids: CASGGTGESYTF. CDR3 bases: TGTGCCAGCGGGGGGACAGGGGAAAGCTACACCTTC.